This T cell receptor beta chain was sequenced for a study of cytomegalovirus exposure and HLA in healthy donors. Study conclusions and caveats: In a later analysis, TCR beta V- and J-gene trimming was associated with a missense DCLRE1C variant.

As to this clone: As yet, its antigen is unknown.

This PCR relied on a set of 60 Vbeta primers and 13 Jbeta primers. Some clones are missing from TCRdb's copy, which holds only in-frame ones; the method was immunoSEQ multiplex PCR. This table has approximately 150,000 clones, roughly 65% appearing once. The CDR3 totals 14 residues. Germline CDR1 SGDLS, CDR2 YYNGEE. The J segment lost 5 bases and the V segment lost 4 bases, leaving 4 bases of the junction unmatched. The V and J genes are TRBV9 and TRBJ2-1; TRBD1 agrees at 9 bases. The source is a man aged 55 to 70 in good health and CMV-seronegative. Sample: PBMCs. The CDR3 protein is CASSLRTGDNEQFF. As DNA, the CDR3 is TGTGCCAGCAGCCTGCGGACAGGGGACAATGAGCAGTTCTTC.